This TCR beta chain was sequenced for a study of blood T cells in healthy people across ages (dated by TCRdb to the mid-2010s). Broadly, across the study: Template switching captured roughly one uniquely barcoded TCR beta cDNA molecule per two T cells in model experiments. The donors were divided into four age groups: young (average approximately 16 years), middle-aged (roughly 42), aged (around 59) and long-lived (more than 75). Using deep sequencing normalized with unique cDNA molecular identifiers, the study measured how TCR beta repertoire diversity changes with age. For two donors (one aged 18 to 30 and one aged 80 or older), the study analyzed two additional independent replicas of 1 million unique cDNA reads from the same blood draw. Results and caveats for the whole study, not just this receptor: Conclusive comparison of naive and antigen-experienced compartments was prevented by the profiling of bulk unsorted PBMCs. Total diversity estimates from one million sequenced T cells were considered lower bounds and underestimates. Donor CMV infection status was unknown, potentially confounding age-related changes in expanded clonotypes. As age increased, observed TCR beta diversity per million T cells dropped in a roughly linear way, and a significant reduction was already evident by age 40. Compared with the aged group, the long-lived group had more naive CD4+ T cells, fewer expanded clones and increased TCR diversity, suggesting age selection. There was a strong correlation between observed TCR beta diversity and the percentage of naive T cells measured by flow cytometry.

As for this clonotype: Its cognate antigen has yet to be identified. The record has no base qualities; no much larger clone is one base away.

Based on the germline V gene (reference sequence), the CDR1 and CDR2 sequences are SGHKS and YYEKEE. V drops 2 bases and J drops 0 bases, leaving 12 bases in between. Inclusive of the bounding cysteine and phenylalanine, the CDR3 is 15 residues long. The DNA shown is the 45-base CDR3, in frame from base 1. The library was obtained by 5' RACE. This sample was sequenced with an Illumina HiSeq 2500. The second PCR ran for about 6 to 12 cycles and used a J-beta primer mix along with a sample-barcoded 5' primer. A template-switch 5' adaptor carrying 12 random nucleotides introduced a unique molecular identifier onto each TCR beta cDNA molecule. At least 2.5 million CDR3-containing paired-end reads were obtained from each sample. First-strand cDNA synthesis was performed from all RNA using the Mint cDNA synthesis kit, with priming by a TRBC-specific oligonucleotide. Following uracil-DNA glycosylase treatment, all cDNA underwent a first 18-cycle PCR with the universal primers M1SS and BC2_uni_R. On the study's bioinformatics: For normalization, 1 million high-quality reads, each with a distinct molecular identifier, were randomly selected from each sample. Instead of being binned into consensus sequences, reads that shared molecular identifiers were thrown out. CDR3 identification, clonotype clustering and error correction used MiTCR with a Q25 quality threshold and the strictest error-elimination algorithm. A nonparametric unseen species model with Euler transformation was used to estimate lower-bound total TCR beta diversity. TCRdb took the public reads, trimmed them with fastp at Q25, ran MiXCR for clone calling and kept in-frame beta chains. Identical CDR3 proteins give one entry, which carries the most common genes and DNA. The V and J calls were determined by TCRdb, not by the authors. The sample data list 760,000 or so distinct CDR3 sequences, and around 25% of these were observed just once. More than 8.5% of the sample goes to the ten largest clones.

The roughly 39 donors, aged 6 to 90 years, were systemically healthy Caucasian individuals from Russia. Each donor gave 8 to 10 milliliters of peripheral blood, drawn into EDTA-treated Vacutainer tubes. Ficoll-Paque density-gradient centrifugation was used to isolate PBMCs, with at least 7 million per sample. Total RNA, at least 6 micrograms per sample, was extracted from PBMCs with Trizol reagent. The percentages of naive CD45RAhigh/CD27high T cells were determined by flow cytometry on a PBMC aliquot from every donor. The same sample was also studied in work on T cells of mothers and their children. The second paper states: Nine systemically healthy Caucasian individuals served as donors, namely three mothers together with their six children. cDNA synthesis consumed the entire amount of extracted RNA, loaded at around 1.4 ug RNA in each 15 ul reaction. In the second PCR, the M1S primer introduced both the sample barcodes and 2-4 random nucleotides. Over 8.5 million TCR beta CDR3 reads were obtained for each mother, and approximately 3 million reads were obtained for each child. Thymic selection similarly shapes TCR recombination output in related and unrelated pairs, with minor effect from inherited differences. Normalized repertoire overlap was always found to be slightly, but never significantly, higher in related mother-child pairs than in unrelated mother-child pairs. With a sensitivity of around 97 clones per million clonotypes, no persistent microchimeric T cell clones were detected. In the study, deep NGS was used to compare the TCR beta repertoires of mothers and children, and features distinguishing related mother-child pairs from unrelated individuals were sought. On average, the children were roughly 12 +/- 4 years old, while the mothers were about 40 +/- 4 years old. After adapters were ligated using NEBNext reagents, the libraries underwent 100+100 nt paired-end sequencing on an Illumina HiSeq 2000. To prevent cross-contamination, the mother and child libraries were prepared a month apart and were sequenced in separate runs. Between 500,000 and 2,000,000 distinct TCR beta clonotypes were identified per donor. Naive TCR beta clonotypes were estimated from low-frequency clonotypes matched to each donor's FACS-determined naive share, without sorting.

The chain uses TRBV5-5 and TRBJ2-7; there is no confident call for the D gene. This receptor was obtained from a boy between 10 and 17 years old in good health. The material sequenced was blood. The sequenced DNA: TGTGCCAGCAGCTTCGAGGCGGTCCACTCCTACGAGCAGTACTTC. It translates as CASSFEAVHSYEQYF.